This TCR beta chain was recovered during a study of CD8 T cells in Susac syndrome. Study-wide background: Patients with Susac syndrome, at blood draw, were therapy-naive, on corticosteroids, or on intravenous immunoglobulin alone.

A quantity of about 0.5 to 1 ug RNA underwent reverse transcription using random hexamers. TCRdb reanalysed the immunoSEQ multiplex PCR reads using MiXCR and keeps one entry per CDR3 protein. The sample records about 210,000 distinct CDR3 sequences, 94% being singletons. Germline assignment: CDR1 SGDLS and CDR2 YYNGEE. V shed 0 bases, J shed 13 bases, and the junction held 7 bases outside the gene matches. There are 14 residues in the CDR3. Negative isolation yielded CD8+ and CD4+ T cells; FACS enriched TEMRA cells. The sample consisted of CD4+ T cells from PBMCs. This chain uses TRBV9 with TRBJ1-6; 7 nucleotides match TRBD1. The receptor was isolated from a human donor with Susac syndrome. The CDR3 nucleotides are TGTGCCAGCAGCGTAGGGACAGGCAATTTTCCCCTCCACTTT. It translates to CASSVGTGNFPLHF.